This record concerns one TCR beta chain sequence. This sample was included in a study of tumor-infiltrating lymphocytes in localized non-small cell lung cancer. Profiling relied on immunoSEQ multiplex PCR, and the TCRdb table lists in-frame clones only, not all of them. The data show over 9,500 clones, approximately 71% seen once. The TCR comes from a human donor with non-small cell lung cancer. The sequencing sample was made of lung tumor tissue.

The DNA for the CDR3 is TGTGCCAGCAGCTTAAGGGGGGCGCTAGCGGGAGGCAATGAGCAGTTCTTC. Residues: CASSLRGALAGGNEQFF. The gene calls are TRBV7-9 and TRBJ2-1, with 11 bases lining up with TRBD2. CDR3 size: 17 residues. V lost 2 bases, J lost 6 bases, and 9 bases stayed unmatched. Germline CDR1 SEHNR, CDR2 FQNEAQ (reference sequence).